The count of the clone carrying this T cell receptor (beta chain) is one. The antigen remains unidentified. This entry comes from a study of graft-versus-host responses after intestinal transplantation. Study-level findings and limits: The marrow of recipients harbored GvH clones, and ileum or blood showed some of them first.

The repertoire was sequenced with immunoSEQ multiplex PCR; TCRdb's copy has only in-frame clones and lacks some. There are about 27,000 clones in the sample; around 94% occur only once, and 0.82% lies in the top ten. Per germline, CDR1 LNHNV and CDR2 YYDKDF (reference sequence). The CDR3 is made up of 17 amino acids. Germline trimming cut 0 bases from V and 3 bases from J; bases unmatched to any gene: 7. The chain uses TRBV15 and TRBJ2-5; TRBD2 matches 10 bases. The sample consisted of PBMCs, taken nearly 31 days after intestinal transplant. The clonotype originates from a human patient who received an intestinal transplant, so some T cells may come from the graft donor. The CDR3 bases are TGTGCCACCAGCAGAGATATAATCCTAGCGGGAGAAGAGACCCAGTACTTC. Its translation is CATSRDIILAGEETQYF.